These 20 T cell receptor beta chains originate from one sample sequenced in a study of blood T cells in healthy people across ages. Primed by a sample-barcoded 5' primer and a J-beta primer mix, a second PCR proceeded for roughly 7 to 12 cycles. TCRdb independently ran MiXCR on the 5' RACE reads; one entry per CDR3 protein. The sample comprises hundreds of thousands of distinct CDR3 sequences, approximately 44% of which are singletons, and around 18% rests with the top ten. The sample was blood. All receptors derive from a man in his 60s in good health.

This clonotype occurred a few times. In nucleotides, the CDR3 is TGTGCCAGCAGTTTGAGGCCGGCCTCCTACGAGCAGTACTTC. It encodes CASSLRPASYEQYF. The genes are TRBV27 and TRBJ2-7; D unclear. The V and J ends lost 3 bases and 0 bases respectively, with 9 bases between them. The CDR3 has 14 residues. The germline CDR1 and CDR2 sequences are MNHEY and SMNVEV (reference sequence).

This clonotype was seen a handful of times. The J gene is TRBJ1-1, the V gene TRBV7-9; tentative D call: TRBD1 (6 bases). Germline V gene data show CDR1 as SEHNR and CDR2 as FQNEAQ (reference sequence). Trimming pared 4 bases from V and 0 bases from J, leaving 9 bases between. The CDR3 has 14 amino acids. The CDR3 bases are TGTGCCAGCAGCTCCCAGGGGATGAACACTGAAGCTTTCTTT. Its protein product is CASSSQGMNTEAFF.

The rearrangement links TRBV3-1 to TRBJ2-4; 7 bases are shared with TRBD2. CDR1 and CDR2 (germline): LGHDT, YNNKEL (reference sequence). CDR3 length: 13 amino acids. V was pared by 5 bases and J by 13 bases, with 11 bases of the junction left unmatched. In nucleotides, the CDR3 is TGTGCCAGCAGCTCGAGATCGGGGGGAGTGCAGTACTTC. It specifies CASSSRSGGVQYF.

About this clonotype itself: Sequence at one end of the junction differs from germline and may be a read error. The rearrangement links TRBV12-3 or TRBV12-4 to TRBJ1-5, with D possibly TRBD1 on 5 matching bases. The CDR3 has 13 amino acids. CDR3 bases: TGTACCAGCACACCGGGGGGCAATCAGCCCCAGCATTTT. Residues: CTSTPGGNQPQHF.

This clonotype was seen a few times. The rearrangement uses TRBV5-1 and TRBJ2-1; the match to TRBD2 covers 10 bases. J gave up 5 bases and V 4 bases, and 9 bases lay outside the gene matches. The CDR3 loop spans 16 amino acids. Germline V gives CDR1 SGHRS, CDR2 YFSETQ. CDR3 sequence (DNA): TGCGCCAGCAGCCCCCGGACTAGCGGAGATAACAATGAGCAGTTCTTC. Protein: CASSPRTSGDNNEQFF.

In its sample, this clonotype is medium-sized. This chain links TRBV20-1 with TRBJ2-5; D is unresolved. Germline assignment: CDR1 DFQATT and CDR2 SNEGSKA (reference sequence). The CDR3 covers 15 residues. V was trimmed by 0 bases and J by 1 base, leaving 12 bases between them. CDR3 region: CSARDNRAVQETQYF. CDR3 in DNA: TGCAGTGCTAGAGATAATAGGGCGGTCCAAGAGACCCAGTACTTC.

This clonotype was seen only once. This rearrangement joins TRBV12-3 or TRBV12-4 to TRBJ1-2; D not resolved. The V and J ends lost 3 bases and 8 bases respectively, with 13 bases between them. This CDR3 spans 13 amino acids. CDR3 loop: CASSFGQAEGYTF. The CDR3 nucleotides are TGTGCCAGCAGTTTCGGCCAAGCCGAGGGCTACACCTTC.

The chain is built from TRBV7-7 and TRBJ2-1, with TRBD2 as a possible D gene (7 bases). CDR3 size: 15 residues. Germline CDR1 SSHAT, CDR2 FNYEAQ (reference sequence). V was clipped by 0 bases and J by 6 bases, with 12 bases between them. Written as DNA, the CDR3 is TGTGCCAGCAGCTTAGCGGGGGGGCCGATCAATGAGCAGTTCTTC. Protein sequence: CASSLAGGPINEQFF.

This clonotype was picked up a small number of times. The chain uses TRBV4-1 and TRBJ2-7; 8 bases are shared with TRBD2. Trimming took 5 bases from V and 3 from J; bases not matched to a gene: 3. Germline loops: CDR1 MGHRA, CDR2 YSYEKL. The CDR3 runs to 13 residues. CDR3 nucleotide sequence: TGCGCCAGCAGCACCCGGGGGGGCTACGAGCAGTACTTC. Translating gives CASSTRGGYEQYF.

The rearrangement uses TRBV29-1 and TRBJ1-4; maybe TRBD1 (6 bases). The CDR3 runs to 16 residues. Trimming removed 3 bases from V and 0 bases from J, with 14 bases in between. CDR1 and CDR2 from the germline V gene are SQVTM and ANQGSEA. DNA of the CDR3: TGCAGCGTTGACCGCGTCCGGGACACAACTAATGAAAAACTGTTTTTT. This codes for CSVDRVRDTTNEKLFF.

This clonotype was detected once. The chain is built from TRBV12-3 or TRBV12-4 and TRBJ2-2; TRBD2 is a possible D gene (5 bases). The ends were cut back, 6 bases at V and 3 bases at J, with 5 bases in the middle. The CDR3 loop spans 12 amino acids. The CDR3 region has the DNA TGTGCCAGCAGGAGGGACACCGGGGAGCTGTTTTTT. Protein: CASRRDTGELFF.

V usage is TRBV12-3 or TRBV12-4 and J usage is TRBJ1-2; tentatively, D is TRBD1 (6 bases). The CDR3 runs to 14 residues. V lost 6 bases to trimming and J lost 5 bases, with 16 bases between them. In DNA form, the CDR3 reads TGTGCCAGCAGAATAGGGGGGAGGAATTATGGCTACACCTTC. Its translation: CASRIGGRNYGYTF.

This clonotype was picked up a small number of times. V and J are TRBV7-9 and TRBJ2-3, with TRBD2 matching over 7 bases. V gave up 4 bases and J gave up 4 bases; unmatched junction bases: 5. The CDR3 runs to 14 residues. Germline V CDR1 and CDR2: SEHNR, FQNEAQ (reference sequence). The CDR3 DNA sequence: TGTGCCAGCAGCTCACCGGGACTACCAGATACGCAGTATTTT. Translated, it gives CASSSPGLPDTQYF.

This clonotype came up once. In DNA form, the CDR3 reads TGTGCCAGCAAGGGAATTCTAGGGGGGGATCGCAATCAGCCCCAGCATTTT. Its protein product is CASKGILGGDRNQPQHF. J is TRBJ1-5 and V is TRBV11-2; tentatively, D is TRBD1 (6 bases). The CDR3 length is 17 residues. V lost 7 bases, J lost 2 bases, and 21 bases lay in between. CDR1 SGHAT and CDR2 FQNNGV come from the germline V gene.

The chain has TRBV19 and TRBJ1-5; TRBD1 matches 7 bases. V trimming: 5 bases; J trimming: 2 bases; junction bases outside the gene matches: 6. CDR1 is LNHDA, CDR2 SQIVND, per germline (reference sequence). The CDR3 extends over 15 amino acids. The CDR3 loop is CASSPGDSRNQPQHF. CDR3 DNA: TGTGCCAGTAGTCCTGGGGACAGCCGCAATCAGCCCCAGCATTTT.

The genes are TRBV29-1 and TRBJ1-5; a possible D gene is TRBD1 (6 bases). The CDR3 extends over 14 amino acids. Between the trimmed V and J ends, which lost 6 bases and 5 bases, there was a span of 17 bases. Germline CDR1 reads SQVTM; CDR2 reads ANQGSEA. The CDR3 bases are TGCAGCGTCCAAGGGGGGCCCGATGATCAGCCCCAGCATTTT. It translates to CSVQGGPDDQPQHF.

In its sample, this clonotype was seen a few times. The chain employs TRBV20-1 and TRBJ2-5; tentative D call: TRBD1 (6 bases). This CDR3 has 14 amino acids. Trimming cost V 3 bases and J 5 bases, with 16 bases left between them. Germline V gene sequence: CDR1 DFQATT, CDR2 SNEGSKA (reference sequence). For the CDR3, the DNA is TGCAGTGCTAGGTGGGGGCTAGCAGGGGAGACCCAGTACTTC. Amino acid sequence: CSARWGLAGETQYF.

The chain joins TRBV4-3 to TRBJ2-1; 7 nucleotides align to TRBD2. This CDR3 comprises 16 residues. Trimming at V came to 4 bases and at J to 6 bases, leaving 12 bases not matched to a gene. Germline CDR1 LGHNA, CDR2 YSLEER. CDR3 sequence: CASSRTTGGSLNEQFF. CDR3 bases: TGCGCCAGCAGCCGAACAACCGGGGGGTCGCTCAATGAGCAGTTCTTC.

This clonotype was picked up one time. The V and J genes are TRBV6-2 or TRBV6-3 and TRBJ1-1; unclear D gene. The CDR3 contains 14 residues. CDR1 MNHEY and CDR2 SVGEGT come from the germline V gene. The V and J ends lost 2 bases and 1 base respectively, with 8 bases between them. The CDR3 DNA sequence: TGTGCCAGCAGTTACAGCGTTGGGAACACTGAAGCTTTCTTT. Its protein is CASSYSVGNTEAFF.

This clonotype was counted between two and nine times. The chain employs TRBV4-3 and TRBJ1-2; D gene ambiguous. The CDR3 runs to 13 residues. Germline loops: CDR1 LGHNA, CDR2 YSLEER. V dropped 0 bases and J dropped 10 bases, with 12 bases sitting between them. The CDR3 here is CASSQDASGAYTF. The CDR3 DNA reads as TGCGCCAGCAGCCAAGATGCCAGTGGTGCCTACACCTTC.